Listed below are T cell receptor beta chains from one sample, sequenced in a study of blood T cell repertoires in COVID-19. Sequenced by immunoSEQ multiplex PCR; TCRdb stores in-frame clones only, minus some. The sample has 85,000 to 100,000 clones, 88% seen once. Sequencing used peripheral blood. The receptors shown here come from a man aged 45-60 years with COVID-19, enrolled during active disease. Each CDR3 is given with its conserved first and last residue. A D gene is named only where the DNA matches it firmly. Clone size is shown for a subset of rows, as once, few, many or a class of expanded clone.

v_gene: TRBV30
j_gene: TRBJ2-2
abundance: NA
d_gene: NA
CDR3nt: TGTGCCTGGAGTGTAAACACAGCGAACACCGGGGAGCTGTTTTTT
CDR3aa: CAWSVNTANTGELFF

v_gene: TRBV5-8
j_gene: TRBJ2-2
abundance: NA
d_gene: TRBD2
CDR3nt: TGTGCCAGCAGCCCGAAGCGGGGCCCCACGGCCGGGGAGCTGTTTTTT
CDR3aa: CASSPKRGPTAGELFF

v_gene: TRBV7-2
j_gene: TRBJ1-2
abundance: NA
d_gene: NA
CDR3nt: TGTGCCAGCAGCTTAACGTCGGGTGCTGGGGGCTACACCTTC
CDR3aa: CASSLTSGAGGYTF

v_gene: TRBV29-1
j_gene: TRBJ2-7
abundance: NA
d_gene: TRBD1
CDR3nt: TGCAGCGTAAGGACAGGGTTTTCCTACGAGCAGTACTTC
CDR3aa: CSVRTGFSYEQYF

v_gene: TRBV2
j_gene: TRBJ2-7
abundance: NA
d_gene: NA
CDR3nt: TGTGCCAGCAGTGATCCCTGGGCGCCCCTCTCCTACGAGCAGTACTTC
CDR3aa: CASSDPWAPLSYEQYF

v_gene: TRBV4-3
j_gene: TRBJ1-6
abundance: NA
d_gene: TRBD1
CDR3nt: TGCGCCAGCAGCCAAGTGGGGACAGGGGATTCACCCCTCCACTTT
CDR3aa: CASSQVGTGDSPLHF

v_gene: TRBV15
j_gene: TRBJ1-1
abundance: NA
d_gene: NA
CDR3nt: TGTGCCACCAGCAGGACAGGAGGAAACACTGAAGCTTTCTTT
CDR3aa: CATSRTGGNTEAFF

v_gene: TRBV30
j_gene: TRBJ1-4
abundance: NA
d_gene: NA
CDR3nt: TGTGCCTGGAGTGTGACATCCGAAAAACTGTTTTTT
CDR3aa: CAWSVTSEKLFF

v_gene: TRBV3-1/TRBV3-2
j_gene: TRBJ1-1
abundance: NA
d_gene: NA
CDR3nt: TGTGCCAGCAGCCAGGGAGGGGCCAACACTGAAGCTTTCTTT
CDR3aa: CASSQGGANTEAFF

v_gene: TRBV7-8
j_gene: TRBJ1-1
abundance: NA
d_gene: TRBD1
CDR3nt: TGTGCCAGCAGCTCGGGACAGGGATCCTGGAACACTGAAGCTTTCTTT
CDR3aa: CASSSGQGSWNTEAFF

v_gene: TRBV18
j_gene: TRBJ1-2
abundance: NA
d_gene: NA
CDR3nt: TGTGCCAGCTCACCAGCAGGGGAAAATGGCTACACCTTC
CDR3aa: CASSPAGENGYTF

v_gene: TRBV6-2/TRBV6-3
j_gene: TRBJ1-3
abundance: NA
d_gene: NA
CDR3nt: TGTGCCAGCAGCCCCGGTATTGGAAACACCATATATTTT
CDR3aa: CASSPGIGNTIYF

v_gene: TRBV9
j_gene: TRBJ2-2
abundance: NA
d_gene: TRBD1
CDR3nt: TGTGCCAGCAGCGTCACAGGGGCCGGGGAGCTGTTTTTT
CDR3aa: CASSVTGAGELFF

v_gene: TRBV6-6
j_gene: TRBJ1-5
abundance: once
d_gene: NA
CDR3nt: TGTGCCAGCAGGAACCCGGGTGCCAATCAGCCCCAGCATTTT
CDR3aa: CASRNPGANQPQHF

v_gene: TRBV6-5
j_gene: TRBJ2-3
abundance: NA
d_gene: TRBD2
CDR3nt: TGTGCCAGCAGTTACTCGAGGTCGGGGGGTCTCGATACGCAGTATTTT
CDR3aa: CASSYSRSGGLDTQYF

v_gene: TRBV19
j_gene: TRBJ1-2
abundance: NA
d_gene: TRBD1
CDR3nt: TGTGCCAGTAGAAAGGACAGGGGCAACTATGGCTACACCTTC
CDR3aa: CASRKDRGNYGYTF

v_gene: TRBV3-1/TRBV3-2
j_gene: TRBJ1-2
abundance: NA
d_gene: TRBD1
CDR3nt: TGTGCCAGCAGCCCTCGAGACAGGGCTAACTATGGCTACACCTTC
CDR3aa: CASSPRDRANYGYTF

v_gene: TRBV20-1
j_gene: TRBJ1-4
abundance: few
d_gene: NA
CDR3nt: TGCAGTGCTAGTTCGGACGGGAGTGAAAAACTGTTTTTT
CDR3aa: CSASSDGSEKLFF

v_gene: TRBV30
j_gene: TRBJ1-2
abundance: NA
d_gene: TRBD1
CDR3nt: TGTGCCTGGAGGTCCGGGACAGGGGATTTAGGTGGCTACACCTTC
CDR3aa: CAWRSGTGDLGGYTF

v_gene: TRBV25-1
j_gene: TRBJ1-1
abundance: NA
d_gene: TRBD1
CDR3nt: TGTGCCAGCAGTGGGACAGGGATGAACACTGAAGCTTTCTTT
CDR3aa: CASSGTGMNTEAFF

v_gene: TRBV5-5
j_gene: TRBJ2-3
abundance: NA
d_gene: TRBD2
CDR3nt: TGTGCCAGCAGCTTGAGGACTAGCGGGGGGGCCTTAGATACGCAGTATTTT
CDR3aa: CASSLRTSGGALDTQYF

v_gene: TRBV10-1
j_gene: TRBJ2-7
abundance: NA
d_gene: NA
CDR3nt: TGCGCCAGCAGTGAGATAAGTCAATTCGGGGAGCAGTACTTC
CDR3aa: CASSEISQFGEQYF

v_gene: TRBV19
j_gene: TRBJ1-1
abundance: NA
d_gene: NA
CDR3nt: TGTGCCAGTAGAATAGCTACCTGGACACCTTACACTGAAGCTTTCTTT
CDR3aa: CASRIATWTPYTEAFF

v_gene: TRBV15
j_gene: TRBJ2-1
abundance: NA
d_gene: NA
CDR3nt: TGTGCCACCAGCAGAGCATACAATGAGCAGTTCTTC
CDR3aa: CATSRAYNEQFF

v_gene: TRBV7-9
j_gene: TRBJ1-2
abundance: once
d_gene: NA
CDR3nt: TGTGCCAGCAGCTTAGGGCCCGGCAGGGTTTTGGATGGCTACACCTTC
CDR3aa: CASSLGPGRVLDGYTF

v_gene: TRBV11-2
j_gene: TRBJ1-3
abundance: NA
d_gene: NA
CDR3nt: TGTGCCAGCAGCTTAGACGCCAGCGGGGACCGAAACACCATATATTTT
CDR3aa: CASSLDASGDRNTIYF

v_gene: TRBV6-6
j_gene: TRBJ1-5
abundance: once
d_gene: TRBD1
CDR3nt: TGTGCCAGCAGTTTACAGGGGGCCAAGCCCCAGCATTTT
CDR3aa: CASSLQGAKPQHF

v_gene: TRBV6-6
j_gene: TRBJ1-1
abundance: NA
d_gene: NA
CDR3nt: TGTGCCAGCAGTTACAAGAGTGGCGGAGCTTTCTTT
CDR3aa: CASSYKSGGAFF

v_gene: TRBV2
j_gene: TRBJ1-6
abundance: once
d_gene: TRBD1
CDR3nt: TGTGCCAGCAGCTCGACAGGGGGCTTTTCACCCCTCCACTTT
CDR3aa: CASSSTGGFSPLHF

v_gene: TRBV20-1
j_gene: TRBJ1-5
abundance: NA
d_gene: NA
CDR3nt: TGCAGTGCTAGTCCCGGCGGCCAATTTAGCAATCAGCCCCAGCATTTT
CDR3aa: CSASPGGQFSNQPQHF

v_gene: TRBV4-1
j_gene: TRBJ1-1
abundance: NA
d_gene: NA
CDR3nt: TGCGCCAGCAGCCTAACAGTGTGGGACACTGAAGCTTTCTTT
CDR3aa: CASSLTVWDTEAFF

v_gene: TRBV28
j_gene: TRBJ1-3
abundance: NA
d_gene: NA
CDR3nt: TGTGCCAGCAGCTCTCCGGGCCCGGGGGACACCATATATTTT
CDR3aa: CASSSPGPGDTIYF

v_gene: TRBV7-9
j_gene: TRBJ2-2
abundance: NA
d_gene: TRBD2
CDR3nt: TGTGCCAGCAGCTCATCGACTAGCGAGCACACCGGGGAGCTGTTTTTT
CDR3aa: CASSSSTSEHTGELFF

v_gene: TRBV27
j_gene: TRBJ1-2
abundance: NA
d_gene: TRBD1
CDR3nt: TGTGCCAGCAGTTTATCATTGACAGGGATCTATGGCTACACCTTC
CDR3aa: CASSLSLTGIYGYTF

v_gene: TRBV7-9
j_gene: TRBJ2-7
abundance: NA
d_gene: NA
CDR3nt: TGTGCCAGCAGCTTAGACCAGGGAACGTCCGAGCAGTACTTC
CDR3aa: CASSLDQGTSEQYF

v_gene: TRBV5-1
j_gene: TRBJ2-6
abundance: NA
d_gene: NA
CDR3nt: TGCGCCAGCAGCCGAGATTGGACAGCCTCTGGGGCCAACGTCCTGACTTTC
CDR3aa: CASSRDWTASGANVLTF

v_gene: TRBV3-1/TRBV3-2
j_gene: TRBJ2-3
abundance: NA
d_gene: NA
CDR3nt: TGTGCCAGCAGCCAAGATCTGGCAGCAGATACGCAGTATTTT
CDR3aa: CASSQDLAADTQYF

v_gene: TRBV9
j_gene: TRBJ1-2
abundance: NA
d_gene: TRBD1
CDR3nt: TGTGCCAGCAGCGCCCTGGACAGGGCTAGCGCCGGCTACACCTTC
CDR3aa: CASSALDRASAGYTF

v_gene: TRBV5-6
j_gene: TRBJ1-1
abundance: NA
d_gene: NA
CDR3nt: TGTGCCAGCAGCTTGTGGAGGGAGGATCACCTGGGCACTGAAGCTTTCTTT
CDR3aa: CASSLWREDHLGTEAFF

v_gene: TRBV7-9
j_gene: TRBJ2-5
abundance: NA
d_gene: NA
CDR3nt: TGTGCCAGCAGCTTACGGCTAGCAGAGGAGACCCAGTACTTC
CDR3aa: CASSLRLAEETQYF

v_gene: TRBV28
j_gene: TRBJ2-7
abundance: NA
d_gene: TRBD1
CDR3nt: TGTGCCAGCAGCCGATCCGACGGGACAGGGCGATTCGCCGAGCAGTACTTC
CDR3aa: CASSRSDGTGRFAEQYF

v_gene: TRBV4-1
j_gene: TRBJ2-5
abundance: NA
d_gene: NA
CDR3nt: TGCGCCAGCAGCCGCGGGGAGGCGGGAGAGACCCAGTACTTC
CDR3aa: CASSRGEAGETQYF